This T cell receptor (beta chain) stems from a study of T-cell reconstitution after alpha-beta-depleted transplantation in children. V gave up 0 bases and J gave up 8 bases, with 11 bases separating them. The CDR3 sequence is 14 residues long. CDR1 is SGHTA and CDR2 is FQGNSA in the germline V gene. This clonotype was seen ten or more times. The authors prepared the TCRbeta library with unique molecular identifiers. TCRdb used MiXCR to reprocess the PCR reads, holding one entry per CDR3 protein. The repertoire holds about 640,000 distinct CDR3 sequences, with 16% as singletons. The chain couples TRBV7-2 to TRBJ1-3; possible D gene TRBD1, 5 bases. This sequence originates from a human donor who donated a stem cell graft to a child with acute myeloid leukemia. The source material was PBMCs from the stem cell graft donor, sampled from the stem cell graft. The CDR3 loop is CASSLAAGFDTIYF. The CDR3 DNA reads TGTGCCAGCAGCTTAGCGGCAGGGTTCGACACCATATATTTT.